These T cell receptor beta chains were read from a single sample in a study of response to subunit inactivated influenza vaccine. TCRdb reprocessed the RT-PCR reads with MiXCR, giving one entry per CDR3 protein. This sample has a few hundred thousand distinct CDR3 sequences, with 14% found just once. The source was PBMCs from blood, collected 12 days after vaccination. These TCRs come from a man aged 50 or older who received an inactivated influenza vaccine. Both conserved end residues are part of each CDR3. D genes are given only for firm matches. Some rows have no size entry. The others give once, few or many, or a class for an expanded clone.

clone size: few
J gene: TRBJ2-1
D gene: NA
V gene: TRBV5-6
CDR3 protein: CASSLVSSETYNEQFF
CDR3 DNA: TGTGCCAGCAGCTTGGTTTCTAGCGAGACCTACAATGAGCAGTTCTTC

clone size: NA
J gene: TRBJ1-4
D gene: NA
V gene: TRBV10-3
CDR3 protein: CAISRGGLENEKLFF
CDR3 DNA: TGTGCCATCAGTCGGGGGGGGCTGGAAAATGAAAAACTGTTTTTT

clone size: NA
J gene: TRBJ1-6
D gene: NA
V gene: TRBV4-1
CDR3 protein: CASSQVAGAWDSPLHF
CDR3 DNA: TGCGCCAGCAGCCAAGTCGCGGGGGCCTGGGATTCACCCCTCCACTTT

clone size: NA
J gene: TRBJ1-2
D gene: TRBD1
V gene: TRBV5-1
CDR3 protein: CASSLGDRHYGYTF
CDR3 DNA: TGCGCCAGCAGCTTGGGGGACAGGCACTATGGCTACACCTTC

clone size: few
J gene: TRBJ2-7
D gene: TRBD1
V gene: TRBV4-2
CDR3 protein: CASSQGDRSHEQYF
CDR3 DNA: TGTGCCAGCAGCCAAGGGGACAGGTCCCACGAGCAGTACTTC

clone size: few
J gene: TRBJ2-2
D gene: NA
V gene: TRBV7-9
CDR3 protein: CASSSQLGRSGELFF
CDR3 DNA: TGTGCCAGCAGCTCCCAACTGGGACGATCTGGGGAGCTGTTTTTT

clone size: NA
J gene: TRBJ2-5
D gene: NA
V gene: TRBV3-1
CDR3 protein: CASSQGTQYF
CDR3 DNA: TGTGCCAGCAGCCAGGGGACCCAGTACTTC

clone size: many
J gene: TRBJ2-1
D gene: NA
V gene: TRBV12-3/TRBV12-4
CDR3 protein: CASSSSGLAGRGEFF
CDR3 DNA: TGTGCCAGCAGCTCCTCGGGGCTAGCGGGCAGGGGGGAGTTCTTC

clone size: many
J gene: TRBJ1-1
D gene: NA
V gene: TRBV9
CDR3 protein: CASSAPTGFTEAFF
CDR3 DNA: TGTGCCAGCAGCGCCCCAACAGGGTTCACTGAAGCTTTCTTT

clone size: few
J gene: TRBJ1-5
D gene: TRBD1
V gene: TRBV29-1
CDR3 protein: CSVLQGVNQPQHF
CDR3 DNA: TGCAGCGTCCTTCAGGGGGTCAATCAGCCCCAGCATTTT

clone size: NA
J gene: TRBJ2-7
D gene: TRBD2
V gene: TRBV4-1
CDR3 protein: CASSLTSSGGTYEQYF
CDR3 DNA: TGCGCCAGCAGCCTCACCTCTAGCGGGGGAACCTACGAGCAGTACTTC

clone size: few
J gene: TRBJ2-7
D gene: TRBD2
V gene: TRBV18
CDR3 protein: CASSPRRQGTSGRVLYEQYF
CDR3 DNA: TGTGCCAGCTCACCACGGCGGCAGGGAACTAGCGGGAGGGTCCTCTACGAGCAGTACTTC

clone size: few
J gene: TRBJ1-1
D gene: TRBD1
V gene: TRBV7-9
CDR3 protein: CASSLETGSAEAFF
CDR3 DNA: TGTGCCAGCAGCTTAGAGACAGGGTCCGCTGAAGCTTTCTTT

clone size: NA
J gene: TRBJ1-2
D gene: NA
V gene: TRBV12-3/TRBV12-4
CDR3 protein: CASTFGANYGYTF
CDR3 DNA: TGTGCCAGCACCTTCGGCGCTAACTATGGCTACACCTTC

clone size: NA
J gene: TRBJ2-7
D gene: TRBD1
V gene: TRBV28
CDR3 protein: CASSSVPGQGAYEQYF
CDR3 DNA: TGTGCCAGCAGTTCCGTTCCGGGACAGGGGGCCTACGAGCAGTACTTC